This T cell receptor beta chain was identified in a study of chemoradiotherapy in HPV16-positive cancers. Study context: Candidate HPV-specific T-cell clones and common TCR motifs came from functional assays in two HPV16-positive patients. Study-wide results and limits: For HPV16-positive patients, expanding HPV-responsive T cells associated with longer recurrence-free survival.

Trimming shortened V by 4 bases and J by 2 bases, and 29 bases separated the two germline ends. From germline, CDR1 is LNHDA and CDR2 SQIVND (reference sequence). This CDR3 has 20 amino acids. Profiled with immunoSEQ multiplex PCR; TCRdb holds only in-frame clones, not every one. The sample has 13,000 or so clones, around 87% seen once. As to this clone: Its antigen is currently unknown.

The chain employs TRBV19 and TRBJ1-1; D is perhaps TRBD1 (6 bases). The source was blood, collected from a patient who underwent chemoradiotherapy. The origin of this receptor is a human donor with HPV-associated anogenital cancer. The CDR3 spells CASSRQPIQGLIIGNTEAFF. In nucleotides, the CDR3 is TGTGCCAGTAGTAGGCAGCCTATACAGGGACTTATAATAGGAAACACTGAAGCTTTCTTT.